The 10 T cell receptor beta chains below were found in one sample sequenced in a study of cytomegalovirus exposure and HLA in healthy donors. PCR primers comprised 60 Vbeta and 13 Jbeta primers. Sequenced by immunoSEQ multiplex PCR; TCRdb stores in-frame clones only, minus some. The sample lists around 150,000 clones; around 63% were seen once. Material: PBMCs. The receptor set was obtained from a human donor in good health.

The CDR3 sequence is CASRPMDSVTDTQYF. As DNA, the CDR3 is TGTGCCAGCAGACCAATGGACAGTGTCACAGATACGCAGTATTTT. V and J are TRBV7-9 and TRBJ2-3; tentative D call: TRBD1 (6 bases). Trimming left V 6 bases short and J 2 bases short, with 15 bases between. Looked up from germline, CDR1 is SEHNR and CDR2 is FQNEAQ (reference sequence). The CDR3 is 15 amino acids.

The chain links TRBV7-3 to TRBJ2-2; 8 nucleotides align to TRBD2. CDR1 is SGHTA and CDR2 is FQGTGA in the germline V gene. V lost 1 base and J lost 0; bases outside the gene matches: 7. The CDR3 consists of 18 residues. The CDR3 spells CASSLMSLAGTNTGELFF. The CDR3 region has the DNA TGTGCCAGCAGCTTAATGTCCCTAGCGGGTACGAACACCGGGGAGCTGTTTTTT.

This clone showed up just a few times. The chain links TRBV4-3 to TRBJ2-1, with 12 bases fitting TRBD2. V lost 0 bases and J lost 4; bases outside the gene matches: 4. The CDR3 runs 17 residues. The germline gives CDR1 LGHNA, CDR2 YSLEER. CDR3 bases: TGCGCCAGCAGCCAAGATTTCACTAGCGGGGGGTACAATGAGCAGTTCTTC. It is translated as CASSQDFTSGGYNEQFF.

J is TRBJ1-1 and V is TRBV7-9; the match to TRBD1 covers 7 bases. This CDR3 spans 14 amino acids. Germline CDR1 reads SEHNR; CDR2 reads FQNEAQ (reference sequence). The J segment lost 5 bases and the V segment lost 2 bases, leaving 5 bases of the junction unmatched. The CDR3 here is CASSLLQQGTEAFF. CDR3 DNA sequence: TGTGCCAGCAGCTTACTCCAACAGGGGACTGAAGCTTTCTTT.

The chain uses TRBV7-2 and TRBJ2-5; D possibly corresponds to TRBD2 (6 bases). CDR3 length: 13 residues. Deletions cut 2 bases from V and 10 bases from J, with 14 bases between. The germline gives CDR1 SGHTA, CDR2 FQGNSA. The CDR3 protein is CASSLTRSGDQYF. DNA of the CDR3: TGTGCCAGCAGCTTAACCCGATCGGGGGACCAGTACTTC.

This chain links TRBV12-5 with TRBJ1-2, with 7 bases lining up with TRBD1. The CDR3 consists of 13 residues. Germline V CDR1 and CDR2: LGHNT, FRNRAP. J gave up 6 bases and V 6 bases, and 7 bases lay outside the gene matches. As DNA, the CDR3 is TGTGCTAGTGGCAACAGGGGACGGGATGGCTACACCTTC. Amino acids: CASGNRGRDGYTF.

This chain connects TRBV15 to TRBJ2-6; D not certain. Germline CDR1 and CDR2: LNHNV and YYDKDF (reference sequence). The V gene lost 5 bases and the J gene lost 1 base, with 18 bases spanning the gap. The CDR3 sequence is 18 residues long. CDR3: CATSEERWKASGANVLTF. The DNA for the CDR3 is TGTGCCACCAGCGAGGAAAGATGGAAGGCGTCTGGGGCCAACGTCCTGACTTTC.

The chain carries TRBV15 and TRBJ2-7; maybe TRBD1 (6 bases). This CDR3 has 15 residues. Looked up from germline, CDR1 is LNHNV and CDR2 is YYDKDF (reference sequence). Trimming took 0 bases from V and 4 from J, leaving 13 bases between them. The DNA of the CDR3 is TGTGCCACCAGCAGAGATAGGGGGAGAGGGTACGAGCAGTACTTC. Its translation: CATSRDRGRGYEQYF.

The gene calls are TRBV12-5 and TRBJ1-5, with 7 bases matching TRBD1. Germline trimming cut 1 base from V and 9 bases from J; bases unmatched to any gene: 9. CDR3 size: 15 residues. Germline-derived CDR1 and CDR2 are LGHNT and FRNRAP. The CDR3 DNA is TGTGCTAGTGGTTTGGGACACAGGGGAACGGCGCCCCAGCATTTT. Its translation is CASGLGHRGTAPQHF.

The sample holds one count of this clone. The rearrangement links TRBV5-6 to TRBJ2-2; 13 bases fit TRBD2. With 3 bases clipped from V and 5 bases from J, the junction kept 10 bases outside the gene matches. The germline CDR1 and CDR2 sequences are SGHDT and YYEEEE. The CDR3 is 18 residues long. The CDR3 loop reads CASSSGLAGAGRTGELFF. DNA for the CDR3: TGTGCCAGCAGCTCCGGACTAGCGGGAGCCGGTCGGACCGGGGAGCTGTTTTTT. The variable domain in full, completed from reference TRBV5-6 and TRBJ2-2, reads DAGVTQSPTHLIKTRGQQVTLRCSPKSGHDTVSWYQQALGQGPQFIFQYYEEEERQRGNFPDRFSGHQFPNYSSELNVNALLLGDSALYLCASSSGLAGAGRTGELFFGEGSRLTVL.